This entry lists 9 T cell receptor beta chains sequenced from one sample in a study of blood T cell repertoires in COVID-19. This table comes from immunoSEQ multiplex PCR, and its TCRdb copy is limited to in-frame clones, with some not included. Here the sample spans about 63,000 clones, 70% to 80% being singletons. Sequencing used peripheral blood. Source of these receptors: an elderly woman with acute or convalescent COVID-19.

This chain joins TRBV3-1 (or the pseudogene TRBV3-2) and TRBJ2-3; D uncertain. V lost 4 bases to trimming and J lost 4 bases, with 15 bases between them. Looked up from germline, CDR1 is LGHDT and CDR2 is YNNKEL (reference sequence). The CDR3 has 15 residues. The CDR3 region is CASSPLKERSDTQYF. CDR3 coding DNA: TGTGCCAGCAGCCCACTAAAAGAGAGGTCAGATACGCAGTATTTT.

The V call is TRBV2, the J call TRBJ1-5, with D uncertain. Trimming removed 6 bases from V and 0 bases from J, with 6 bases in between. This CDR3 is built from 13 residues. CDR1 is SNHLY and CDR2 is FYNNEI in the germline V gene. Here the CDR3 DNA reads TGTGCCAGCAGGGCCGATAGCAATCAGCCCCAGCATTTT. This sequence encodes CASRADSNQPQHF.

This clone was counted a few times. The chain couples TRBV11-3 to TRBJ1-1; D gene ambiguous. CDR1 and CDR2 from the germline V gene are SGHNT and YENEEA. This CDR3 comprises 15 residues. V lost 0 bases, J lost 4 bases, and 12 bases lay in between. CDR3 sequence reads: CASSLEGRGSTEAFF. DNA for the CDR3: TGTGCCAGCAGCTTAGAAGGGAGAGGAAGCACTGAAGCTTTCTTT.

V gene TRBV2 combines with J gene TRBJ2-7, with 11 bases aligning to TRBD1. Per germline, CDR1 SNHLY and CDR2 FYNNEI. After removal of 6 bases from V and 7 bases from J, the junction contained 8 bases not matched to a gene. CDR3 length: 14 amino acids. The CDR3 nucleotides are TGTGCCAGCAGGCGGGACAGGGGGAATGGGGAGCAGTACTTC. This codes for CASRRDRGNGEQYF.

This chain connects TRBV19 to TRBJ1-4, with a possible D match to TRBD1 (5 bases). V was cut by 7 bases and J by 3 bases, with 12 bases left in between. This CDR3 is built from 14 residues. CDR1 and CDR2 (germline): LNHDA, SQIVND (reference sequence). This CDR3 is CASTNGGSNEKLFF. CDR3 DNA: TGTGCCAGTACCAATGGGGGGTCTAATGAAAAACTGTTTTTT. Full variable domain (missing parts from reference TRBV19 and TRBJ1-4): DGGITQSPKYLFRKEGQNVTLSCEQNLNHDAMYWYRQDPGQGLRLIYYSQIVNDFQKGDIAEGYSVSREKKESFPLTVTSAQKNPTAFYLCASTNGGSNEKLFFGSGTQLSVL.

The genes are TRBV7-2 and TRBJ1-2; D unresolved. The CDR3 has 14 amino acids. Germline loops: CDR1 SGHTA, CDR2 FQGNSA. Trimming removed 5 bases from V and 5 bases from J, with 15 bases in between. CDR3 sequence: CASSPTPGGYGYTF. CDR3 nucleotide sequence: TGTGCCAGCAGCCCCACTCCCGGAGGTTATGGCTACACCTTC.

There are a few counts of this clone. The CDR3 bases are TGTGCCAGCAGCCCGGCGCCGAGGGAGAACACTGAAGCTTTCTTT. It yields the protein CASSPAPRENTEAFF. The chain uses TRBV5-4 and TRBJ1-1, with unresolved D. Germline V gene data show CDR1 as SGHNT and CDR2 as YYREEE (reference sequence). Trimming cost V 4 bases and J 1 base, with 14 bases left between them. The CDR3 consists of 15 residues. The full variable domain, completed using reference TRBV5-4 and TRBJ1-1, is ETGVTQSPTHLIKTRGQQVTLRCSSQSGHNTVSWYQQALGQGPQFIFQYYREEENGRGNFPPRFSGLQFPNYSSELNVNALELDDSALYLCASSPAPRENTEAFFGQGTRLTVV.

The chain combines TRBV6-5 with TRBJ1-1; weak D call: TRBD1 (6 bases). Germline-derived CDR1 and CDR2 are MNHEY and SVGAGI. Trimming stripped 2 bases from V and 11 bases from J, with 9 bases between. The CDR3 loop spans 11 amino acids. CDR3 bases: TGTGCCAGCAGTTACGGGGGCACGGCTTTCTTT. Translation gives CASSYGGTAFF.

This clone was observed a handful of times. V and J are TRBV3-1 (or the pseudogene TRBV3-2) and TRBJ2-6; 9 positions match TRBD1. The V gene's germline CDR1 is LGHDT and CDR2 YNNKEL (reference sequence). With 4 bases clipped from V and 4 bases from J, the junction kept 5 bases outside the gene matches. The CDR3 totals 16 residues. This CDR3 is CASSRDRVAGANVLTF. The DNA of the CDR3 is TGTGCCAGCAGCCGGGACAGGGTGGCCGGGGCCAACGTCCTGACTTTC.